One sample yielded the 8 T cell receptor beta chains listed below, sequenced in a study of human T cells and chemical hapten exposure. As for time point: patch test 2, 6 weeks after DPC sensitization. Stated treatment: therapeutic diphenylcyclopropenone sensitization with weekly scalp DPC. TCRdb re-analysed the RACE reads in MiXCR, keeping a single row per CDR3 protein. The sample lists tens of thousands of distinct CDR3 sequences, under 11% occurring once. This specimen was whole blood, taken in connection with sensitization to the hapten diphenylcyclopropenone (DPC). The origin of the receptors is a woman in her forties or fifties with alopecia areata. Some clones in this sample may be carry-over from other donors' samples.

Ten or more counts support this clonotype. The genes are TRBV28 and TRBJ2-3; possible D gene TRBD1, 5 bases. Germline V gene sequence: CDR1 MDHEN, CDR2 SYDVKM. The CDR3 length is 15 residues. Trimming removed 6 bases at V and 2 bases at J, with 15 bases between. CDR3 loop: CASSPSWGLTDTQYF. The CDR3, as DNA: TGTGCCAGCAGCCCTAGTTGGGGCCTCACAGATACGCAGTATTTT. Full variable domain (rest looked up from reference TRBV28 and TRBJ2-3): DVKVTQSSRYLVKRTGEKVFLECVQDMDHENMFWYRQDPGLGLRLIYFSYDVKMKEKGDIPEGYSVSREKKERFSLILESASTNQTSMYLCASSPSWGLTDTQYFGPGTRLTVL.

This clonotype occurred many times. The rearrangement links TRBV4-1 to TRBJ1-3, with TRBD1 identical over 10 bases. Germline V gene sequence: CDR1 MGHRA, CDR2 YSYEKL. V gave up 2 bases and J gave up 3 bases; unmatched junction bases: 4. This CDR3 is 16 amino acids long. Here the CDR3 reads CASSQRQGAGGNTIYF. CDR3 DNA: TGCGCCAGCAGCCAAAGACAGGGGGCAGGTGGAAACACCATATATTTT.

This clonotype was counted at least ten times. The rearrangement joins TRBV5-1 to TRBJ2-2; 10 nucleotides match TRBD2. The V gene's germline CDR1 is SGHRS and CDR2 YFSETQ. J gave up 7 bases and V 1 base, and 7 bases lay outside the gene matches. There are 16 residues in the CDR3. This CDR3 reads CASSLSSGRAGGELFF. The CDR3 region has the DNA TGCGCCAGCAGCTTGTCGAGCGGGAGGGCCGGCGGGGAGCTGTTTTTT.

There are a few counts of this clonotype. The rearrangement links TRBV20-1 to TRBJ1-4; D not resolved. V gave up 6 bases and J gave up 2 bases, with 10 bases separating them. There are 13 residues in the CDR3. The V gene's germline CDR1 is DFQATT and CDR2 SNEGSKA (reference sequence). The CDR3 region is CSARQATNEKLFF. The CDR3 coding sequence is TGCAGTGCCCGTCAGGCGACTAATGAAAAACTGTTTTTT.

The V call is TRBV3-1, the J call TRBJ2-6; D is uncertain. V shed 4 bases and J shed 2 bases, with 9 bases lying between them. Looked up from germline, CDR1 is LGHDT and CDR2 is YNNKEL (reference sequence). The CDR3 has 15 amino acids. This chain's CDR3 is CASSPSFTGANVLTF. The CDR3 bases are TGTGCCAGCAGCCCCTCCTTCACTGGGGCCAACGTCCTGACTTTC.

The sample holds a few counts of this clonotype. The rearrangement joins TRBV7-9 to TRBJ1-1; no reliable D call. V lost 3 bases to trimming and J lost 7 bases, with 15 bases between them. This CDR3 has 14 residues. Germline CDR1 SEHNR, CDR2 FQNEAQ (reference sequence). This CDR3 is CASSFAGSNGEAFF. As DNA, the CDR3 is TGTGCCAGCAGCTTTGCAGGTTCTAACGGTGAAGCTTTCTTT.

V and J are TRBV28 and TRBJ1-6, with 7 bases fitting TRBD1. Germline CDR1 reads MDHEN; CDR2 reads SYDVKM. CDR3 length: 15 residues. V shed 5 bases and J 7 bases; nucleotides not matched to a gene: 8. The CDR3 nucleotides are TGTGCCAGCAGTCGGACCCCGGGACAGAATTCACCCCTCCACTTT. The encoded protein is CASSRTPGQNSPLHF.

This clonotype was detected many times. The chain links TRBV28 to TRBJ2-7; 12 bases agree with TRBD2. V dropped 5 bases and J dropped 6; count of bases not matched to a gene: 11. The CDR3 sequence is 16 residues long. CDR1 is MDHEN, CDR2 SYDVKM, per germline. CDR3 sequence: CASSPIRLAGDPEQYF. As DNA, the CDR3 is TGTGCCAGCAGTCCAATCCGACTAGCGGGAGACCCCGAGCAGTACTTC.